This T cell receptor (beta chain) stems from a study of blood T cell repertoires in COVID-19 (TCRdb year 2020). Broadly, across the study: Samples from collaborators originated in the United States, Italy and Spain and spanned both the acute and convalescent phases of COVID-19. The material from the prospective study consisted of cDNA or gDNA derived from T cells, B-cell-depleted T cells, or PBMCs. The dataset comprised deeply sampled blood TCRbeta repertoires from subjects exposed to, actively infected with, or recovered from COVID-19. Sample metadata almost always included a de-identified subject ID, COVID-19 status, age in years and sex. The samples were drawn from two sources: the first 160 participants of the ongoing ImmuneRACE study, and 1,000 to 1,500 subjects contributed by 6 global collaborators. The repertoires were released in a freely available public database meant as a resource for research on the immune response to SARS-CoV-2. Where available, HLA class I and class II types were taken from metadata supplied by the sample provider and were not determined by assay-based typing.

Whole blood was collected in K2EDTA tubes by collaborating institutions according to the institutions' own protocols. For TCRbeta analysis, collaborators shipped samples as frozen whole blood, isolated PBMCs, or DNA extracted from either of those sample types. TCRbeta CDR3 regions were amplified from genomic DNA by means of the immunoSEQ Assay, a bias-controlled multiplex PCR. In the original analysis: Within the assay, amplification of reference gene primers was used to estimate how many nucleated cells each sample contained. Sequence reads were collapsed and filtered to measure the absolute abundance of every unique TCRbeta CDR3 rearrangement. For each sample, productive Simpson clonality was calculated by taking the square root of Simpson's diversity index across productive rearrangements. As stored in TCRdb, this immuneACCESS dataset retains in-frame rearrangements with V and J assigned. A fraction of the clones does not appear; measured against another copy, unresolved V genes explain less than half of the discrepancy, and the remainder lacks a known reason. V, J and clone size derive from that table, while D and trimming were established from the DNA sequence. The sample records 37,000 or so clones, about 89% of which are singletons. The ten largest clonotypes hold 6.1% of the sample.

At the junction V is shortened by 4 bases and J by 0 bases, with 13 bases in between. CDR1 and CDR2, per the germline V gene, are SGHRS and YFSETQ. The CDR3 contains 15 residues, cysteine and phenylalanine counted. The CDR3 DNA has 45 bases and is translated from base 1. As for this clone: Its antigen has not been determined. Base qualities are not recorded, but no much larger clone differs from it by a single base.

Broad study findings and their caveats: The amount of clinical and demographic metadata varied by source and participant and was provided uncurated.

Sequenced sample: peripheral blood. This TCR was sampled from a human donor in a cohort sampled during active COVID-19. The chain links TRBV5-1 with TRBJ1-1; the D gene is possibly TRBD1, with 6 bases matching. The CDR3 in this case is CASSLGQTMNTEAFF. The DNA is TGCGCCAGCAGCCTCGGACAGACCATGAACACTGAAGCTTTCTTT. Reference TRBV5-1 and TRBJ1-1 proteins supply the regions before and after the CDR3; the full variable domain is: KAGVTQTPRYLIKTRGQQVTLSCSPISGHRSVSWYQQTPGQGLQFLFEYFSETQRNKGNFPGRFSGRQFSNSRSEMNVSTLELGDSALYLCASSLGQTMNTEAFFGQGTRLTVV.